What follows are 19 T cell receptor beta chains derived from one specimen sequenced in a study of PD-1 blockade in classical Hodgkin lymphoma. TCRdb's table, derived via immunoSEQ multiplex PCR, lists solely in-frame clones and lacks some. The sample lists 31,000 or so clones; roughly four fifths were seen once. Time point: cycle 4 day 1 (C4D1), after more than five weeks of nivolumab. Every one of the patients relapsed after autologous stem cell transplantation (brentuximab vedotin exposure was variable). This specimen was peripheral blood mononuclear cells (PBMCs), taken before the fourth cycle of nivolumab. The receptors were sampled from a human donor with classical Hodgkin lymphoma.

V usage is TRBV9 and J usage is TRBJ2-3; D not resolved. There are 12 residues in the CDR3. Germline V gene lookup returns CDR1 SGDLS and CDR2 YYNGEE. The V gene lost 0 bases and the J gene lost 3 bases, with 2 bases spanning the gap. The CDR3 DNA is TGTGCCAGCAGCGTAGAGACAGATACGCAGTATTTT. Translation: CASSVETDTQYF.

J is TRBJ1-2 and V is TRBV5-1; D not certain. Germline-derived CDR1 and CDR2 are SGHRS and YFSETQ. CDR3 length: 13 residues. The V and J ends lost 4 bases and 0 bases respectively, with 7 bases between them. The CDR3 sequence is CASSPGTNYGYTF. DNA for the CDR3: TGCGCCAGCAGCCCGGGAACTAACTATGGCTACACCTTC.

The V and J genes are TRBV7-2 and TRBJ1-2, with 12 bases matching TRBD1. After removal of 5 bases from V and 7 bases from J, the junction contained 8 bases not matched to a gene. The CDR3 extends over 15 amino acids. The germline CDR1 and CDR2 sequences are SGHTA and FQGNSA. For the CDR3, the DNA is TGTGCCAGCAGCGGAGGGACAGGGGGCCCGTTTGGCTACACCTTC. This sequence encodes CASSGGTGGPFGYTF.

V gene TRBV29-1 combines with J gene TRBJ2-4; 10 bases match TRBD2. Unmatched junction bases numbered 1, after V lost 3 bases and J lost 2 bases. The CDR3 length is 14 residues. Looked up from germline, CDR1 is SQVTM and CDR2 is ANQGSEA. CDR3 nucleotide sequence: TGCAGCGTTGACACTAGCGGGACCAAAAACATTCAGTACTTC. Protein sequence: CSVDTSGTKNIQYF. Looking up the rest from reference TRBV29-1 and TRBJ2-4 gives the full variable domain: SAVISQKPSRDICQRGTSLTIQCQVDSQVTMMFWYRQQPGQSLTLIATANQGSEATYESGFVIDKFPISRPNLTFSTLTVSNMSPEDSSIYLCSVDTSGTKNIQYFGAGTRLSVL.

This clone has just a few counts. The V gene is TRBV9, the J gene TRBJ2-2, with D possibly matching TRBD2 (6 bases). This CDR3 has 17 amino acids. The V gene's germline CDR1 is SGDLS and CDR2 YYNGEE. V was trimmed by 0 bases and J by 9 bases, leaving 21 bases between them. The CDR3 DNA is TGTGCCAGCAGCGTAGCTAGGTCGGGCGGGACGGACCGGGAGCTGTTTTTT. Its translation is CASSVARSGGTDRELFF.

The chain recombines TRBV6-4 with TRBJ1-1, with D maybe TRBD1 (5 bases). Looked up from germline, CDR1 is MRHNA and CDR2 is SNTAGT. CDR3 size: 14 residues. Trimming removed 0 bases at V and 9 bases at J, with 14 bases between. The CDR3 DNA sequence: TGTGCCAGCAGTGACTCGGGGGAGCCGGGGAAAGCTTTCTTT. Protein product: CASSDSGEPGKAFF.

The CDR3 loop is CASSYQGTNTEAFF. The CDR3 DNA reads as TGCGCCAGCAGCTATCAGGGGACGAACACTGAAGCTTTCTTT. V is TRBV5-1 and J is TRBJ1-1, with a tentative D call TRBD1 (6 bases). V was shortened by 3 bases and J by 1 base, with 10 bases between the two germline ends. Germline V gene data show CDR1 as SGHRS and CDR2 as YFSETQ. The length of the CDR3 is 14 residues. Looking up the rest from reference TRBV5-1 and TRBJ1-1 gives the full variable domain: KAGVTQTPRYLIKTRGQQVTLSCSPISGHRSVSWYQQTPGQGLQFLFEYFSETQRNKGNFPGRFSGRQFSNSRSEMNVSTLELGDSALYLCASSYQGTNTEAFFGQGTRLTVV.

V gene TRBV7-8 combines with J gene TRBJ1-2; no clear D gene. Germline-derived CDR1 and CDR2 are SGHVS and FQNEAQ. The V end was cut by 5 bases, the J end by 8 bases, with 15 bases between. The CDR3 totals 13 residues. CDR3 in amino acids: CASSLTAAGGYTF. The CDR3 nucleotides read TGTGCCAGCAGCCTCACAGCGGCGGGCGGCTACACCTTC.

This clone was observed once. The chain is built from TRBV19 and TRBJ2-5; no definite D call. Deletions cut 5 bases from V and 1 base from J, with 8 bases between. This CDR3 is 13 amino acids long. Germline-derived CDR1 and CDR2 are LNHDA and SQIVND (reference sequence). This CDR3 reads CASSWALQETQYF. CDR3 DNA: TGTGCCAGTAGTTGGGCTCTCCAAGAGACCCAGTACTTC.

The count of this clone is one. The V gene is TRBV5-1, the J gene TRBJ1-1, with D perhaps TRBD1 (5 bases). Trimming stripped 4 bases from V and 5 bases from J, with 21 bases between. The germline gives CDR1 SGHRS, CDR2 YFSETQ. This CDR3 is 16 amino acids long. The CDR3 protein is CASSRSARGSGTEAFF. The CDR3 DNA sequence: TGCGCCAGCAGCAGATCCGCCCGGGGGAGTGGAACTGAAGCTTTCTTT.

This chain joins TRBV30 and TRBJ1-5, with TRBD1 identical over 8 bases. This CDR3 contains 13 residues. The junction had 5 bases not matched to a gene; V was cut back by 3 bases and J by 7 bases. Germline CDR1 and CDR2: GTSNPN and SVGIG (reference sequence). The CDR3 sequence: CAWSGDRPQPQHF. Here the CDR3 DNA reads TGTGCCTGGAGCGGGGACAGGCCCCAGCCCCAGCATTTT.

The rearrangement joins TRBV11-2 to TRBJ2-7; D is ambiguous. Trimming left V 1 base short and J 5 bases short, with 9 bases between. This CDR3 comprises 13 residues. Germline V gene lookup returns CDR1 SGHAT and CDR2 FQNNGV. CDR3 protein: CASSLGPQNEQYV. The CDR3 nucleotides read TGTGCCAGCAGCTTAGGACCACAGAACGAGCAGTACGTC.

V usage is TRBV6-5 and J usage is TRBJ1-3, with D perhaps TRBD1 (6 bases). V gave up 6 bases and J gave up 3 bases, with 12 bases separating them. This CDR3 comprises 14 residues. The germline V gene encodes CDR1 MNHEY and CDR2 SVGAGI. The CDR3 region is CASRQGLGGNTIYF. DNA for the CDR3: TGTGCCAGCAGGCAGGGGCTAGGTGGAAACACCATATATTTT.

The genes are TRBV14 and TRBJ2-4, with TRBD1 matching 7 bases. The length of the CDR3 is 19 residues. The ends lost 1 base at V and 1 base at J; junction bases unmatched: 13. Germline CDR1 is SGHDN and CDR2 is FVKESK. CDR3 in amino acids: CASSQAKGAGWLAKNIQYF. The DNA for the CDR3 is TGTGCCAGCAGCCAAGCGAAGGGGGCAGGGTGGTTGGCCAAAAACATTCAGTACTTC. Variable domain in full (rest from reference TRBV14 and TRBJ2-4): EAGVTQFPSHSVIEKGQTVTLRCDPISGHDNLYWYRRVMGKEIKFLLHFVKESKQDESGMPNNRFLAERTGGTYSTLKVQPAELEDSGVYFCASSQAKGAGWLAKNIQYFGAGTRLSVL.

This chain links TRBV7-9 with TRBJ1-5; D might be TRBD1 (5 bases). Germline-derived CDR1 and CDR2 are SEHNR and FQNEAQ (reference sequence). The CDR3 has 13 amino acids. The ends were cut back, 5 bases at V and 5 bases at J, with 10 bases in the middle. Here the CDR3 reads CASSGGGDQPQHF. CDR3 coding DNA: TGTGCCAGCAGCGGTGGGGGGGATCAGCCCCAGCATTTT.

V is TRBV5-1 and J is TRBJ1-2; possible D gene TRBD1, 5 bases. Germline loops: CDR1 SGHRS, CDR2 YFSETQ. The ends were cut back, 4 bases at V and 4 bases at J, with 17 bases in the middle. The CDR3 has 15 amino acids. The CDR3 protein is CASSPDFREPYGYTF. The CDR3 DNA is TGCGCCAGCAGCCCCGACTTCAGGGAACCCTATGGCTACACCTTC.

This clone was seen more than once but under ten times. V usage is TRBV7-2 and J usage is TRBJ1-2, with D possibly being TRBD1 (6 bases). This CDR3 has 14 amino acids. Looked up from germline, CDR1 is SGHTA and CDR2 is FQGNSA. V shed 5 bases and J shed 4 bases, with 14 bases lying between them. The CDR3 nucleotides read TGTGCCAGCAGCACAACTCAGGGGATCTATGGCTACACCTTC. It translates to CASSTTQGIYGYTF.

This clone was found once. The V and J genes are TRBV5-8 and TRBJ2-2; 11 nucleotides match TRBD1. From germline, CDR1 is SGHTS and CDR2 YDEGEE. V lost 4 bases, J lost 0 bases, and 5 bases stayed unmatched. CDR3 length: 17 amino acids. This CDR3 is CASSPRDRGANTGELFF. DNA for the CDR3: TGTGCCAGCAGCCCCCGGGACAGGGGGGCGAACACCGGGGAGCTGTTTTTT.

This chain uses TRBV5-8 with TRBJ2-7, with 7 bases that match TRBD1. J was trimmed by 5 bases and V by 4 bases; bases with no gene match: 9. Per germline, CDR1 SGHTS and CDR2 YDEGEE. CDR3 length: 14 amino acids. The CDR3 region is CASSRQGSIDEQYF. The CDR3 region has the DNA TGTGCCAGCAGCCGACAGGGATCAATCGACGAGCAGTACTTC. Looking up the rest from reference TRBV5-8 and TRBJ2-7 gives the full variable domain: EAGVTQSPTHLIKTRGQQATLRCSPISGHTSVYWYQQALGLGLQFLLWYDEGEERNRGNFPPRFSGRQFPNYSSELNVNALELEDSALYLCASSRQGSIDEQYFGPGTRLTVT.